The 2 T cell receptor beta chains below were found in one sample sequenced in a study of Ad26.COV2.S vaccination and SARS-CoV-2 variants. Treatment: roughly 20 received Ad26.COV2.S at low or high dose, single or two shots; roughly five received placebo; per-sample allocation not given. Sampling happened 63 days after the first vaccine or placebo injection. Clones were sequenced by immunoSEQ multiplex PCR, and TCRdb holds only the in-frame ones, with some missing. This sample has around 340,000 clones, with 88% found just once. Specimen: peripheral blood, collected in a trial of Ad26.COV2.S vaccine versus placebo. The receptors come from a person aged 18-65 years who received the Ad26.COV2.S COVID-19 vaccine or a placebo.

The chain links TRBV7-8 to TRBJ1-2; D may be TRBD1 (5 bases). The V end was cut by 5 bases, the J end by 4 bases, with 20 bases between. Germline CDR1 reads SGHVS; CDR2 reads FQNEAQ. CDR3 length equals 16 residues. CDR3 DNA: TGTGCCAGCAGCGCCATCGGGGGGAGCAGGGCCTATGGCTACACCTTC. Amino acids: CASSAIGGSRAYGYTF.

A few counts support this clone. The chain joins TRBV15 to TRBJ2-3; 11 nucleotides agree with TRBD1. In germline, CDR1 is LNHNV, CDR2 YYDKDF (reference sequence). CDR3 length equals 16 residues. Unmatched junction bases numbered 6, after V lost 3 bases and J lost 4 bases. CDR3 residues: CATSRARDRGSDTQYF. CDR3 nucleotides: TGTGCCACCAGCAGGGCTCGGGACAGGGGGTCAGATACGCAGTATTTT. The whole variable domain, filled in from reference TRBV15 and TRBJ2-3, reads DAMVIQNPRYQVTQFGKPVTLSCSQTLNHNVMYWYQQKSSQAPKLLFHYYDKDFNNEADTPDNFQSRRPNTSFCFLDIRSPGLGDTAMYLCATSRARDRGSDTQYFGPGTRLTVL.